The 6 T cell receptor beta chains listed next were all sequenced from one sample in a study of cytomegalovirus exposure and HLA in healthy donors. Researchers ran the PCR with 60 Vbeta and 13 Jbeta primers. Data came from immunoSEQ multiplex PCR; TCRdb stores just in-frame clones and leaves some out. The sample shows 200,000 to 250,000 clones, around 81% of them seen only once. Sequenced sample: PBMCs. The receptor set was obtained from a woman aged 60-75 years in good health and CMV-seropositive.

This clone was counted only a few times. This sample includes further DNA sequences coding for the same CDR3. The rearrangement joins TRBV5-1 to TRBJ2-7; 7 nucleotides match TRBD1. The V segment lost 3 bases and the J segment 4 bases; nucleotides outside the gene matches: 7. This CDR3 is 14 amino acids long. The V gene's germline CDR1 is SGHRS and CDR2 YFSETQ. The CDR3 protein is CASSYAGTEYEQYF. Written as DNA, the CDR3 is TGCGCCAGCAGCTACGCCGGGACAGAATACGAGCAGTACTTC.

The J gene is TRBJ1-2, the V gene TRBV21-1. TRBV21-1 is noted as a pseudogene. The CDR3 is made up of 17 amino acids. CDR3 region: CASSKGGAGFGNYGYTF. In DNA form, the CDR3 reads TGTGCCAGCAGCAAGGGGGGGGCAGGTTTTGGGAACTATGGCTACACCTTC.

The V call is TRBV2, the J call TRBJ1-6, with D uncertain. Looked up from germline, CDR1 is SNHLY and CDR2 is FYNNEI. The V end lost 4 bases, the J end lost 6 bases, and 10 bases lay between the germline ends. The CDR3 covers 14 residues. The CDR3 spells CASSGRATNSPLHF. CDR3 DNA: TGTGCCAGCAGTGGGAGGGCTACTAATTCACCCCTCCACTTT.

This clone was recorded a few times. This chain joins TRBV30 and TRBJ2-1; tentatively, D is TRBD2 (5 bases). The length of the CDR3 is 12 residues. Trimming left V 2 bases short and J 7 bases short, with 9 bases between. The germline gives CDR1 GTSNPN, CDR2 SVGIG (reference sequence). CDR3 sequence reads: CAWSPDFNEQFF. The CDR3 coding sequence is TGTGCCTGGAGTCCGGACTTTAATGAGCAGTTCTTC.

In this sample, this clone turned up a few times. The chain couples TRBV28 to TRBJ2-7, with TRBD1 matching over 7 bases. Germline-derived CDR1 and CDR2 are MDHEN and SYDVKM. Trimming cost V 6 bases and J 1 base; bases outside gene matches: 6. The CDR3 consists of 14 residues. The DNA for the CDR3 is TGTGCCAGCAGCACGACAGGGCGGTCCTACGAGCAGTACTTC. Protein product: CASSTTGRSYEQYF.

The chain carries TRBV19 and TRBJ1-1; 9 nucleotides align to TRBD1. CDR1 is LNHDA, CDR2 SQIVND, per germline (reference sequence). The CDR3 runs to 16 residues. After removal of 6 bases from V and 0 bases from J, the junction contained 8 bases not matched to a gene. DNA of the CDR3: TGTGCCAGTAGGAACACAGGGGGCCCCATGAACACTGAAGCTTTCTTT. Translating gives CASRNTGGPMNTEAFF.